Below, 22 T cell receptor beta chains from the same sample are listed, as sequenced in a study of T cells in Graves' hyperthyroidism and ophthalmopathy. It was RNA transcripts that yielded the amplified TCR beta CDR3 regions. With the HTBI primer set, the TCR CDR3 went through a first round of RT-PCR. TCRdb reprocessed the multiplex PCR reads via MiXCR and lists one record per CDR3 protein. The sample has approximately 370,000 distinct CDR3 sequences, 15% to 20% seen once; the top ten hold more than 30%. Specimen: blood. These receptor sequences come from a woman under 40 with Graves' hyperthyroidism that later progressed to Graves' ophthalmopathy.

This clonotype was seen many times. The J gene is TRBJ2-3, the V gene TRBV27; TRBD1 might be the D (6 bases). The CDR3 contains 17 residues. Germline V gene sequence: CDR1 MNHEY, CDR2 SMNVEV (reference sequence). Trimming stripped 5 bases from V and 0 bases from J, with 18 bases between. DNA of the CDR3: TGTGCCAGCAGTACACCGGACAGCCGGACTAGCACAGATACGCAGTATTTT. Its translation: CASSTPDSRTSTDTQYF.

This clonotype was detected a few times. This could be a read error, since a much larger clone is one nucleotide away. The gene calls are TRBV28 and TRBJ1-5; D uncertain. This CDR3 has 14 amino acids. The V gene lost 3 bases and the J gene lost 0 bases, with 6 bases spanning the gap. In germline, CDR1 is MDHEN, CDR2 SYDVKM. The CDR3 here is CASSLRDSNQPQHF. Here the CDR3 DNA reads TGTGCCAGCAGTTTGCGGGATAGCAATCAGCCCCAGCATTTT. Filled out from reference TRBV28 and TRBJ1-5, the complete variable domain reads DVKVTQSSRYLVKRTGEKVFLECVQDMDHENMFWYRQDPGLGLRLIYFSYDVKMKEKGDIPEGYSVSREKKERFSLILESASTNQTSMYLCASSLRDSNQPQHFGDGTRLSIL.

This clonotype was observed many times. V gene TRBV7-2 combines with J gene TRBJ2-3, with no clear D. The CDR3 totals 14 residues. Germline V lookup: CDR1 SGHTA, CDR2 FQGNSA. V lost 0 bases and J lost 2, with 6 bases in between. In DNA form, the CDR3 reads TGTGCCAGCAGCTTAGCGCAGAACACAGATACGCAGTATTTT. It translates to CASSLAQNTDTQYF.

This clonotype appeared many times. The V and J genes are TRBV2 and TRBJ2-7, with 9 bases lining up with TRBD1. The CDR3 extends over 13 amino acids. Germline V lookup: CDR1 SNHLY, CDR2 FYNNEI. J was trimmed by 5 bases and V by 6 bases; bases with no gene match: 5. The CDR3 DNA reads TGTGCCAGCAGGGACAGGGGAGCGCACGAGCAGTACTTC. It is translated as CASRDRGAHEQYF.

This clonotype has a count of ten or more. The CDR3, as DNA: TGCAGTGCTGAGATGGGAGGAGACGATAGCAATCAGCCCCAGCATTTT. It codes for CSAEMGGDDSNQPQHF. The chain uses TRBV20-1 and TRBJ1-5; D not certain. The CDR3 has 16 amino acids. Per the germline V gene, CDR1 is DFQATT and CDR2 is SNEGSKA (reference sequence). V was cut by 5 bases and J by 0 bases, with 17 bases left in between.

This rearrangement joins TRBV24-1 to TRBJ1-2; 7 bases match TRBD1. In germline, CDR1 is KGHDR, CDR2 SFDVKD. Germline trimming cut 5 bases from V and 3 bases from J; bases unmatched to any gene: 2. CDR3 length: 13 residues. CDR3: CATSGGQDYGYTF. The CDR3, as DNA: TGTGCCACCAGTGGAGGACAGGACTATGGCTACACCTTC.

V usage is TRBV7-2 and J usage is TRBJ2-5; D might be TRBD2 (6 bases). From germline, CDR1 is SGHTA and CDR2 FQGNSA. Trimming took off 4 bases at V and 2 bases at J, with 14 bases between the two ends. CDR3 size: 15 residues. The CDR3 reads CASSSNGRNQETQYF. CDR3 sequence (DNA): TGTGCCAGCAGCTCTAACGGGAGAAATCAAGAGACCCAGTACTTC.

A few counts support this clonotype. The rearrangement uses TRBV29-1 and TRBJ2-1; 8 bases match TRBD1. Losses at the gene ends were 7 bases for V and 7 bases for J; bases not matched to a gene: 9. The CDR3 is made up of 13 amino acids. Germline V gene lookup returns CDR1 SQVTM and CDR2 ANQGSEA. The CDR3 region is CSAARQGRNEQFF. The CDR3 DNA follows: TGCAGCGCGGCCCGACAGGGGCGGAATGAGCAGTTCTTC.

The sample holds a few counts of this clonotype. This chain joins TRBV19 and TRBJ2-7, with 10 bases aligning to TRBD2. Germline V gives CDR1 LNHDA, CDR2 SQIVND (reference sequence). The junction had 8 bases not matched to a gene; V was cut back by 5 bases and J by 7 bases. The CDR3 has 14 residues. The DNA of the CDR3 is TGTGCCAGTAGTCCGTCTAGCGGGAGTCTGGAGCAGTACTTC. Translated: CASSPSSGSLEQYF.

This clonotype was detected only once. V gene TRBV2 combines with J gene TRBJ2-6; a weak D match, TRBD1 (6 bases). Germline CDR1 reads SNHLY; CDR2 reads FYNNEI. CDR3 length equals 17 residues. Trimming removed 2 bases at V and 1 base at J, with 12 bases between. The CDR3 here is CASSEQGKSSGANVLTF. The CDR3 DNA reads as TGTGCCAGCAGTGAACAGGGGAAAAGTTCTGGGGCCAACGTCCTGACTTTC.

The CDR3 coding sequence is TGTGCCAGCAGCCAGGGCCCACGCGGGACAGCTTCCTACGAGCAGTACTTC. Its translation is CASSQGPRGTASYEQYF. This chain joins TRBV3-1 and TRBJ2-7; weak D call: TRBD1 (7 bases). Trimming removed 3 bases from V and 1 base from J, with 19 bases in between. CDR3 size: 17 residues. The germline V gene encodes CDR1 LGHDT and CDR2 YNNKEL (reference sequence).

The gene calls are TRBV7-9 and TRBJ1-3; D is uncertain. V lost 1 base, J lost 0 bases, and 10 bases lay in between. Germline CDR1 is SEHNR and CDR2 is FQNEAQ (reference sequence). The CDR3 runs 16 residues. This CDR3 is CASSLGWPVSGNTIYF. The CDR3, as DNA: TGTGCCAGCAGCTTAGGGTGGCCAGTCTCTGGAAACACCATATATTTT.

This chain connects TRBV9 to TRBJ1-2, with 7 bases identical to TRBD1. This CDR3 region has 16 residues. Germline V gene lookup returns CDR1 SGDLS and CDR2 YYNGEE. After removal of 1 base from V and 4 bases from J, the junction contained 10 bases not matched to a gene. As DNA, the CDR3 is TGTGCCAGCAGCGTATTGGAGGGGGCGCATGGCTATGGCTACACCTTC. It specifies CASSVLEGAHGYGYTF.

This clonotype showed up many times. The gene calls are TRBV28 and TRBJ2-5; 12 bases agree with TRBD2. V dropped 3 bases and J dropped 0; count of bases not matched to a gene: 8. The CDR3 contains 18 residues. CDR1 is MDHEN, CDR2 SYDVKM, per germline. Here the CDR3 reads CASSFASGGAGNQETQYF. The CDR3 bases are TGTGCCAGCAGTTTTGCTAGCGGGGGGGCTGGGAACCAAGAGACCCAGTACTTC.

This clonotype was counted many times. V gene TRBV15 combines with J gene TRBJ1-6, with D possibly being TRBD1 (6 bases). Germline CDR1 and CDR2: LNHNV and YYDKDF (reference sequence). The V end lost 4 bases, the J end lost 8 bases, and 12 bases lay between the germline ends. There are 14 residues in the CDR3. In DNA, the CDR3 is TGTGCCACCAGCAAGGGGGTTAGTTATTCACCCCTCCACTTT. The encoded protein is CATSKGVSYSPLHF.

This clonotype was seen at least ten times. V gene TRBV19 combines with J gene TRBJ2-7; a weak D match, TRBD1 (5 bases). V lost 3 bases to trimming and J lost 4 bases, with 13 bases between them. This CDR3 has 14 residues. Germline V lookup: CDR1 LNHDA, CDR2 SQIVND (reference sequence). The DNA of the CDR3 is TGTGCCAGTAGTATGGGTCCAGGGCTTTACGAGCAGTACTTC. It specifies CASSMGPGLYEQYF.

This clonotype was counted many times. The chain recombines TRBV11-2 with TRBJ2-1, with 10 nucleotides matching TRBD2. Per the germline V gene, CDR1 is SGHAT and CDR2 is FQNNGV. The trim removed 0 bases at V and 0 bases at J, leaving 8 bases unmatched. The CDR3 is 19 amino acids. CDR3: CASSLDTRASGSSYNEQFF. DNA for the CDR3: TGTGCCAGCAGCTTAGACACCAGGGCTAGCGGGAGCTCCTACAATGAGCAGTTCTTC.

This clonotype showed up many times. The CDR3 protein is CASSLGSYTGELFF. The CDR3 coding sequence is TGTGCCAGCAGTTTAGGCAGTTACACCGGGGAGCTGTTTTTT. This chain connects TRBV28 to TRBJ2-2; D unresolved. CDR1 is MDHEN, CDR2 SYDVKM, per germline. This CDR3 comprises 14 residues. The V and J ends lost 2 bases and 3 bases respectively, with 7 bases between them.

The sample holds many counts of this clonotype. This chain connects TRBV12-3 or TRBV12-4 to TRBJ1-4, with D perhaps TRBD1 (5 bases). V lost 5 bases, J lost 2 bases, and 12 bases lay in between. CDR3 length: 15 amino acids. The DNA of the CDR3 is TGTGCCAGCAGTGGCCTTGGGGGGACTAATGAAAAACTGTTTTTT. It yields the protein CASSGLGGTNEKLFF.

This clonotype was found many times. This chain uses TRBV24-1 with TRBJ2-2, with TRBD1 matching over 7 bases. Per the germline V gene, CDR1 is KGHDR and CDR2 is SFDVKD. V gave up 6 bases and J gave up 5 bases; unmatched junction bases: 5. The CDR3 consists of 14 residues. CDR3 DNA sequence: TGTGCCACCAGTTGGCAGGGGGATACCGGGGAGCTGTTTTTT. Translation gives CATSWQGDTGELFF.

In its sample, this clonotype was seen many times. The genes are TRBV27 and TRBJ2-7, with 11 bases matching TRBD1. V was pared by 6 bases and J by 3 bases, with 7 bases of the junction left unmatched. The CDR3 length is 15 residues. Per the germline V gene, CDR1 is MNHEY and CDR2 is SMNVEV (reference sequence). DNA for the CDR3: TGTGCCAGCAGATTCGGGGGGACAGGGGGCTACGAGCAGTACTTC. This sequence encodes CASRFGGTGGYEQYF.

This clonotype occurred many times. The chain employs TRBV27 and TRBJ2-3, with D possibly matching TRBD1 (6 bases). CDR1 and CDR2 from the germline V gene are MNHEY and SMNVEV (reference sequence). Trimming removed 6 bases from V and 8 bases from J, with 24 bases in between. The CDR3 is 16 residues long. The CDR3 nucleotides are TGTGCCAGCAGAATCACCGGGACATCCGTTCCCCGTACGCAGTATTTT. It is translated as CASRITGTSVPRTQYF.